The TCR beta chain under discussion was sequenced for a study of shared clonotypes between healthy human individuals. Study-wide context: The study drew on a couple of women and a few men aged 18 to 49 as donors. Researchers assigned three CD4 naive, three CD4 memory, two CD8 naive and one CD8 memory plate to each donor.

It was across several immunoSEQ plates that each subset's genomic DNA was evenly split. Assay used: immunoSEQ multiplex PCR; TCRdb lists only in-frame clones, some missing. This sample has roughly 1 million clones, with around 78% found just once. The CDR3 spans 14 residues. V shed 4 bases and J 1 base; nucleotides not matched to a gene: 1. Germline loops: CDR1 SEHNR, CDR2 FQNEAQ (reference sequence). The study's findings and limits: Clonotype sharing among the donors was expected to vary with sequencing depth.

This clone occurred a few times. Its antigen is not known. Sequenced input: memory CD4+ T cells from PBMCs. Subset defined: CD45RA-negative fraction. The source is a man aged 18 to 29 in good health. Some clones in this sample may be carry-over from other donors' samples. This rearrangement joins TRBV7-9 to TRBJ2-7, with 10 bases matching TRBD1. CDR3 sequence (DNA): TGTGCCAGCAGCTGGGACAGGGGTTCCTACGAGCAGTACTTC. Its protein is CASSWDRGSYEQYF.